This is a list of T cell receptor beta chains from one sample in a study of control samples from healthy donors and cancer patients. The method was immunoSEQ multiplex PCR; TCRdb's version includes in-frame clones alone and lacks a portion of them. This table has just under 75,000 clones, about 88% appearing once. The material sequenced was blood. The receptors come from a woman in her 50s in good health. The CDR3 runs from the conserved cysteine through the conserved F or W. A D gene is named only where the DNA matches it firmly. Size values are once, few and many counts, or a class for expanded clones, and some rows have none.

clone_size j_call d_call v_call cdr3_nt cdr3_aa
. TRBJ2-1 TRBD2 TRBV2 TGTGCCAGCAGTGGGCGGGAGAAAGAACAGTTCTTC CASSGREKEQFF
. TRBJ2-2 TRBD2 TRBV6-1 TGTGCCAGCAGACGGGGGGAATCCGGGGAGCTGTTTTTT CASRRGESGELFF
. TRBJ1-2 . TRBV19 TGTGCCAGTAGTATTGGGGGGCGCGGCTACACCTTC CASSIGGRGYTF
. TRBJ1-5 . TRBV11-2 TGTGCCAGCAGCATAGGGACCGCGAGCCAGCCCCAGCATTTT CASSIGTASQPQHF
once TRBJ2-3 TRBD2 TRBV6-4 TGTGCCAGCAGTGCGGGAGGGCCCTCAGATACGCAGTATTTT CASSAGGPSDTQYF
few TRBJ2-2 TRBD2 TRBV5-1 TGCGCCAGCAGCTTCGTACCTAGCGGGGGGAACACCGGGGAGCTGTTTTTT CASSFVPSGGNTGELFF
. TRBJ2-6 . TRBV11-2 TGTGCCAGCAGGGGCAGAGACTACCCCCAGAGAGGGGCCAACGTCCTGACTTTC CASRGRDYPQRGANVLTF
. TRBJ1-4 TRBD1 TRBV19 TGTGCCAGTAGTATAGACACCTACCGACAGGGGGCAAAACTGTTTTTT CASSIDTYRQGAKLFF
. TRBJ1-2 . TRBV6-5 TGTGCCAGCGGGGGATCGAGCTATGGCTACACCTTC CASGGSSYGYTF
. TRBJ2-7 TRBD1 TRBV12-3/TRBV12-4 TGTGCCAGCAGTTTCTTGGACAGGGAGCAGTACTTC CASSFLDREQYF
once TRBJ1-4 . TRBV14 TGTGCCAGCAGCCGACAGAGATATGAAAAACTGTTTTTT CASSRQRYEKLFF
. TRBJ1-1 . TRBV12-3/TRBV12-4 TGTGCCAGCAGCCTCAGGGAGACTGAAGCTTTCTTT CASSLRETEAFF
. TRBJ2-7 . TRBV5-8 TGTGCCAGCAGCCCACGGGACACCATATCCTACGAGCAGTACTTC CASSPRDTISYEQYF
few TRBJ1-5 TRBD1 TRBV19 TGTGCCTCCTTACCGGGACAGGGGGTTTATAGCAATCAGCCCCAGCATTTT CASLPGQGVYSNQPQHF
. TRBJ2-7 . TRBV9 TGTGCCAGCAGCAACGGGATTCCGCCCTACGAGCAGTACTTC CASSNGIPPYEQYF
. TRBJ2-7 . TRBV5-1 TGCGCCAGCAGCTTGACGAGCTACGAGCAGTACTTC CASSLTSYEQYF
few TRBJ2-7 . TRBV6-5 TGTGCCACTCGACTGGGTAGCTCCTACGAGCAGTACTTC CATRLGSSYEQYF
. TRBJ1-6 . TRBV27 TGTGCCAGCAGCCCCAGGGAAAGAAATTCACCCCTCCACTTT CASSPRERNSPLHF
. TRBJ1-1 . TRBV3-1/TRBV3-2 TGTGCCAGCAGCCTCTCGGACGTCGAAGGCACTGAAGCTTTCTTT CASSLSDVEGTEAFF
. TRBJ2-5 . TRBV2 TGTGCCAGCAGTCCTCTCCTGGGGCAAGAGACCCAGTACTTC CASSPLLGQETQYF
. TRBJ1-1 . TRBV6-5 TGTGCCAGCAGTTATAGGGATACAGGTGGTGAAGCTTTCTTT CASSYRDTGGEAFF
. TRBJ1-1 . TRBV28 TGTGCCAGCAGTTACAGTGATAACAAAGCTTTCTTT CASSYSDNKAFF
. TRBJ1-5 . TRBV5-1 TGCGCCAGCAGCCTGAAGAGCAATCAGCCCCAGCATTTT CASSLKSNQPQHF
. TRBJ2-7 . TRBV15 TGTGCCACCAGCAGAGCGGGGGCGGGCCGGGGGAGGTCCTACGAGCAGTACTTC CATSRAGAGRGRSYEQYF
. TRBJ1-2 . TRBV20-1 TGCAGTGCTAGAGATTTTGGCTACACCTTC CSARDFGYTF
. TRBJ1-5 . TRBV30 TGTGCCTGGAGTCTAAGTAGGGGGAGCAATCAGCCCCAGCATTTT CAWSLSRGSNQPQHF
. TRBJ2-7 . TRBV19 TGTGCCAGTAGTTCTACCCTGGAGCAGTACTTC CASSSTLEQYF
. TRBJ2-1 . TRBV12-2 TGTGCAAGTCGCTTAGAAGCGGGTTCCTACAATGAGCAGTTCTTC CASRLEAGSYNEQFF
. TRBJ1-5 . TRBV5-6 TGTGCCAGCAGCTTGGCGGCCAGAGTAAATCAGCCCCAGCATTTT CASSLAARVNQPQHF
. TRBJ1-3 . TRBV7-9 TGTGCCAGCAGCTTCGGGCAGCCAGGCTCTGGAAACACCATATATTTT CASSFGQPGSGNTIYF
. TRBJ1-4 . TRBV4-1 TGCGCCAGCAGCCAAGAATGGAATAATATCCTGTTTTTT CASSQEWNNILFF
. TRBJ1-2 . TRBV6-5 TGTGCCAGCAGTTACTCGAATCGGCCAACCAATGGCTACACCTTC CASSYSNRPTNGYTF
. TRBJ2-7 . TRBV28 TGTGCCAGCAGTTTATGGGTAGCGGCAGACGAGCAGTACTTC CASSLWVAADEQYF
once TRBJ2-2 TRBD2 TRBV7-7 TGTGCTAGCAGCCCCTCCATCCCGACTAGCGGGAGGGCCGGGGAGCTGTTTTTT CASSPSIPTSGRAGELFF
. TRBJ1-4 . TRBV19 TGTGCCAGTAGTACAGATCGAATAAAAAAACTGTTTTTT CASSTDRIKKLFF
. TRBJ2-3 TRBD1 TRBV11-2 TGTGCCAGCAGCTTTAAGCAGGGGACAGGAACAGATACGCAGTATTTT CASSFKQGTGTDTQYF
once TRBJ2-3 . TRBV21-1 TGTGCCAGCAGCTCTTCACAGGGTACAGATACGCAGTATTTT CASSSSQGTDTQYF
. TRBJ1-2 . TRBV14 TGTGCCAGCAGCCAAGAACGAGGCCCCGGTCAGGCTGGCTACACCTTC CASSQERGPGQAGYTF
. TRBJ1-5 TRBD1 TRBV5-1 TGCGCCAGCAGCGACGCCGGGACAGGGGGCCCCCATAGCAATCAGCCCCAGCATTTT CASSDAGTGGPHSNQPQHF
. TRBJ2-7 TRBD2 TRBV7-9 TGTGCCAGCAGCAAGATGGCGGGAGAATCTACCGAGCAGTACTTC CASSKMAGESTEQYF
few TRBJ1-4 TRBD1 TRBV5-4 TGTGCCAGCAGCCCCAACCCCGGGACAGCTAATGAAAAACTGTTTTTT CASSPNPGTANEKLFF
once TRBJ2-7 . TRBV6-5 TGTGCCAGCACCCCCGGGAGCTCCTACGAGCAGTACTTC CASTPGSSYEQYF
. TRBJ2-2 . TRBV27 TGTGCCAGCAGTTTCCTAGCAGACACCGGGGAGCTGTTTTTT CASSFLADTGELFF
. TRBJ2-1 TRBD2 TRBV19 TGTGCCAGTAGTATCGGGGGCGGGAGGGCGATCGAGCAGTTCTTC CASSIGGGRAIEQFF
. TRBJ2-2 TRBD2 TRBV2 TGTGCCAGCAGCATAGCGGGGGACACCGGGGAGCTGTTTTTT CASSIAGDTGELFF
. TRBJ1-2 TRBD1 TRBV4-1 TGCGCCAGCAGCCAACCCCAAGCAGGGACAGGGCGTTCTAACTATGGCTACACCTTC CASSQPQAGTGRSNYGYTF
. TRBJ2-7 TRBD1 TRBV7-9 TGTGCCAGCAGCTCTCAAGGGGGCGGGGAGCAGTACTTC CASSSQGGGEQYF
. TRBJ2-1 . TRBV6-6 TGTGCCAGCAGTTACGTCAGGGGTTACAATGAGCAGTTCTTC CASSYVRGYNEQFF
. TRBJ2-1 TRBD2 TRBV7-3 TGTGCCAGCAGCCCCTCGAGCGGGGGGGGTCTCAATGAGCAGTTCTTC CASSPSSGGGLNEQFF
. TRBJ2-7 . TRBV27 TGTGCCAGCAGTTTATCGGTTAGAGGGAGTTGGTACTTC CASSLSVRGSWYF
. TRBJ1-3 . TRBV27 TGTGCCAGCAGCCTTAACCCGACCGGGGGAGGAAACACCATATATTTT CASSLNPTGGGNTIYF
. TRBJ2-7 . TRBV5-6 TGTGCCAGCAGCGTAGGGGACCGGTACACATACGAGCAGTACTTC CASSVGDRYTYEQYF
. TRBJ2-7 . TRBV21-1 TGTGCCAGCAGCAAAGCCGAATCCGAGAATTTCAGACCCCATCCAGGGGCCTACGAGCAGTACTTC CASSKAESENFRPHPGAYEQYF
. TRBJ2-7 TRBD1 TRBV4-1 TGCGCCAGCAGCCCCGGACAGGGTGTATACGAGCAGTACTTC CASSPGQGVYEQYF
once TRBJ2-7 TRBD2 TRBV27 TGTGCCAGCAGCCCAAGCGGGAGGTTGTCCTACGAGCAGTACTTC CASSPSGRLSYEQYF
. TRBJ2-1 . TRBV6-8 TGTGCCAGCACTAAGCCGAAGGGGCGGTACCTTAGCTCCTACAATGAGCAGTTCTTC CASTKPKGRYLSSYNEQFF
few TRBJ2-2 . TRBV7-3 TGTGCCAGCAGCCGACCATGGGACGGGGAGCTGTTTTTT CASSRPWDGELFF